This TCR beta chain was observed in a study of blood T cell repertoires in COVID-19. Study-level background: PBMCs, B-cell-depleted T cells, or T cells provided the cDNA or gDNA that made up the material.

Trimming removed 4 bases from V and 8 bases from J, with 14 bases in between. There are 13 residues in the CDR3. CDR1 and CDR2 (germline): SGHTA, FQGNSA. In the authors' methods: Counts of nucleated cells, estimated from reference gene primer amplification, were obtained. TCRdb keeps only in-frame clones here, not all; method: immunoSEQ multiplex PCR. Clone size and V and J calls were adopted from that table, with D and trimming inferred from the DNA. The sample contains about 250,000 clones, about 85% of which appear only once. The sequence was collected from a man younger than 35 with active or convalescent COVID-19. Material: peripheral blood. The chain combines TRBV7-2 with TRBJ1-2; the D gene is possibly TRBD1 (5 bases). CDR3 loop: CASSSATGLGYTF. The CDR3 coding sequence is TGTGCCAGCAGCTCGGCAACAGGTTTGGGCTACACCTTC.